These 13 T cell receptor beta chains came from one sample sequenced in a study of blood T cell repertoires in COVID-19 (TCRdb year 2020). Library prep was done by the immunoSEQ multiplex PCR assay. TCRdb's version of the immuneACCESS table is confined to in-frame rearrangements and falls short of the full clone set. An unresolved V gene accounts for under half of the shortfall where checked; the remainder is of unknown origin. The sample table shows roughly 250,000 clones, and 70% to 90% are seen once. The ten largest clones add up to 4% to 4.5% of the sample. Sequenced material: PBMCs or T cells enriched from blood (not recorded which). These receptors all stem from a woman in her twenties or thirties who had recovered from COVID-19.

The CDR3 sequence is CATSEQDTRGYTF. In DNA form, the CDR3 reads TGTGCCACCAGTGAACAGGACACGAGGGGCTACACCTTC. The chain joins TRBV24-1 to TRBJ1-2, with TRBD1 as a possible D gene (5 bases). Germline assignment: CDR1 KGHDR and CDR2 SFDVKD. The CDR3 runs to 13 residues. With 4 bases removed from V and 8 bases from J, the gap between germline ends came to 13 bases.

V usage is TRBV2 and J usage is TRBJ1-5; no firm D call. Trimming took 0 bases from V and 6 from J, leaving 15 bases between them. The CDR3 has 16 residues. Germline CDR1 is SNHLY and CDR2 is FYNNEI. The CDR3 DNA reads as TGTGCCAGCAGTGAAGCGCTTGGGCAGGTGAGTCAGCCCCAGCATTTT. Amino acids: CASSEALGQVSQPQHF.

This chain links TRBV7-2 with TRBJ1-1, with TRBD1 as a possible D gene (6 bases). Per germline, CDR1 SGHTA and CDR2 FQGNSA. V lost 1 base and J lost 0, with 9 bases in between. CDR3 length equals 15 residues. Here the CDR3 reads CASSLGGPMNTEAFF. CDR3 DNA: TGTGCCAGCAGCTTAGGGGGGCCGATGAACACTGAAGCTTTCTTT. Filled out from reference TRBV7-2 and TRBJ1-1, the complete variable domain reads GAGVSQSPSNKVTEKGKDVELRCDPISGHTALYWYRQSLGQGLEFLIYFQGNSAPDKSGLPSDRFSAERTGGSVSTLTIQRTQQEDSAVYLCASSLGGPMNTEAFFGQGTRLTVV.

The rearrangement links TRBV3-1 (or the pseudogene TRBV3-2) to TRBJ2-3, with D possibly matching TRBD2 (7 bases). This CDR3 has 18 amino acids. Between the trimmed V and J ends, which lost 0 bases and 5 bases, there was a span of 21 bases. In germline, CDR1 is LGHDT, CDR2 YNNKEL (reference sequence). In nucleotides, the CDR3 is TGTGCCAGCAGCCAAGATCGCGGGGGCCATGGGGCAATAGATACGCAGTATTTT. Residues: CASSQDRGGHGAIDTQYF.

This chain joins TRBV19 and TRBJ2-3; the match to TRBD1 covers 7 bases. The CDR3 length is 15 residues. From germline, CDR1 is LNHDA and CDR2 SQIVND (reference sequence). The ends lost 5 bases at V and 2 bases at J; junction bases unmatched: 7. This chain's CDR3 is CASSGRDSFTDTQYF. Here the CDR3 DNA reads TGTGCCAGTAGTGGTAGGGACAGTTTCACAGATACGCAGTATTTT.

Comment on this clone: Because it lacks the conserved phenylalanine or tryptophan at the end, this CDR3 is likely a read error. Because the CDR3's place on the DNA is in doubt, the DNA is left out and the CDR3 is given as listed by TCRdb. The CDR3 reads CASSPRLTGPKA. The rearrangement uses TRBV5-1 and TRBJ2-7; whether TRBD1, the table's D call, matches the DNA was not checked. Looked up from germline, CDR1 is SGHRS and CDR2 is YFSETQ. With termini counted, the CDR3 has 12 amino acids.

The rearrangement links TRBV9 to TRBJ1-1; D may be TRBD1 (5 bases). CDR3 length: 15 amino acids. V lost 2 bases and J lost 2, with 13 bases in between. The germline gives CDR1 SGDLS, CDR2 YYNGEE. The CDR3 nucleotides are TGTGCCAGCAGCGTTTTGGAGGGGATCAACACTGAAGCTTTCTTT. Amino acid sequence: CASSVLEGINTEAFF. Full variable domain (rest looked up from reference TRBV9 and TRBJ1-1): DSGVTQTPKHLITATGQRVTLRCSPRSGDLSVYWYQQSLDQGLQFLIQYYNGEERAKGNILERFSAQQFPDLHSELNLSSLELGDSALYFCASSVLEGINTEAFFGQGTRLTVV.

The chain employs TRBV6-4 and TRBJ2-1; 9 nucleotides match TRBD2. The length of the CDR3 is 15 residues. Germline V gene sequence: CDR1 MRHNA, CDR2 SNTAGT. V trimming: 5 bases; J trimming: 3 bases; junction bases outside the gene matches: 5. The CDR3 bases are TGTGCCAGCAGTAGGCTAGCGGGAATCTACAATGAGCAGTTCTTC. This translates into CASSRLAGIYNEQFF.

This chain joins TRBV6-5 and TRBJ2-7, with D tentatively TRBD1 (5 bases). The CDR3 is 13 amino acids. Trimming left V 8 bases short and J 4 bases short, with 15 bases between. Per germline, CDR1 MNHEY and CDR2 SVGAGI. The CDR3 sequence is CASRQGWGYEQYF. CDR3 nucleotides: TGTGCCAGCCGGCAGGGATGGGGATACGAGCAGTACTTC.

This clone has ten or more counts. The chain employs TRBV9 and TRBJ1-5, with a weak D call TRBD1 (5 bases). Germline lookup yields CDR1 SGDLS and CDR2 YYNGEE. The V gene lost 6 bases and the J gene lost 3 bases, with 13 bases spanning the gap. CDR3 length equals 14 residues. The CDR3, as DNA: TGTGCCAGCAATAAGGGGAGGAACAATCAGCCCCAGCATTTT. Encoded protein: CASNKGRNNQPQHF.

This chain joins TRBV7-2 and TRBJ1-1; D unclear. The V end was cut by 1 base, the J end by 6 bases, with 6 bases between. Germline-derived CDR1 and CDR2 are SGHTA and FQGNSA. This CDR3 contains 12 residues. CDR3 sequence (DNA): TGTGCCAGCAGCTTAGTAGTGTCTGAAGCTTTCTTT. Translating it yields CASSLVVSEAFF.

This chain links TRBV13 with TRBJ2-7, with D possibly matching TRBD2 (6 bases). Trimming left V 4 bases short and J 1 base short, with 11 bases between. Germline loops: CDR1 PRHDT, CDR2 FYEKMQ (reference sequence). The CDR3 is made up of 14 amino acids. DNA for the CDR3: TGTGCCAGCAGCTCCGGGACTGCTTCCTACGAGCAGTACTTC. This codes for CASSSGTASYEQYF.

This clone was found once. The genes are TRBV5-1 and TRBJ1-3, with TRBD1 as a possible D gene (6 bases). CDR3 length equals 15 residues. Germline assignment: CDR1 SGHRS and CDR2 YFSETQ. Deletions cut 4 bases from V and 2 bases from J, with 13 bases between. Here the CDR3 reads CASSPADRTGNTIYF. The CDR3 nucleotides are TGCGCCAGCAGCCCGGCCGACAGGACTGGAAACACCATATATTTT.